These 4 T cell receptor beta chains were sequenced from one sample in a study of T-cell reconstitution after alpha-beta-depleted transplantation in children. The TCRbeta library incorporated unique molecular identifiers. MiXCR, run by TCRdb on the PCR reads, gives a single entry per CDR3 protein. This repertoire shows roughly 500,000 distinct CDR3 sequences, roughly 18% found once; its top ten account for roughly 3.3%. Sample: PBMCs from the stem cell graft donor, taken from the stem cell graft. These receptors were obtained from a human donor who donated a stem cell graft to a child with acute lymphoblastic leukemia.

The chain uses TRBV5-1 and TRBJ2-2; 7 bases agree with TRBD2. V gave up 4 bases and J gave up 12 bases; unmatched junction bases: 9. CDR3 length equals 13 residues. Germline loops: CDR1 SGHRS, CDR2 YFSETQ. The CDR3: CASSRSGASQLFF. The CDR3 coding sequence is TGCGCCAGCAGCCGAAGCGGGGCCAGTCAGCTGTTTTTT.

In this sample, this clonotype turned up a few times. CDR3 coding DNA: TGTGCCAGCAGCCCTCAGGGTGCTATCTCTGGGGCCAACGTCCTGACTTTC. It yields the protein CASSPQGAISGANVLTF. The chain employs TRBV9 and TRBJ2-6; weak D call: TRBD1 (5 bases). The CDR3 sequence is 17 residues long. The germline V and J ends were trimmed by 4 bases and 0 bases, with 14 bases remaining between them. Germline CDR1 SGDLS, CDR2 YYNGEE.

This chain connects TRBV7-6 to TRBJ2-1, with D unresolved. The germline V gene encodes CDR1 SGHVS and CDR2 FNYEAQ. This CDR3 spans 12 amino acids. The V end was cut by 4 bases, the J end by 7 bases, with 8 bases between. The CDR3 reads CASSWGGNEQFF. CDR3 nucleotides: TGTGCCAGCAGCTGGGGTGGTAATGAGCAGTTCTTC.

The chain links TRBV29-1 to TRBJ1-1; D uncertain. The CDR3 runs 12 residues. Germline V CDR1 and CDR2: SQVTM, ANQGSEA. V lost 5 bases and J lost 0, with 7 bases in between. This chain's CDR3 is CSVLGLNTEAFF. The CDR3 DNA sequence: TGCAGCGTTTTAGGGTTGAACACTGAAGCTTTCTTT.